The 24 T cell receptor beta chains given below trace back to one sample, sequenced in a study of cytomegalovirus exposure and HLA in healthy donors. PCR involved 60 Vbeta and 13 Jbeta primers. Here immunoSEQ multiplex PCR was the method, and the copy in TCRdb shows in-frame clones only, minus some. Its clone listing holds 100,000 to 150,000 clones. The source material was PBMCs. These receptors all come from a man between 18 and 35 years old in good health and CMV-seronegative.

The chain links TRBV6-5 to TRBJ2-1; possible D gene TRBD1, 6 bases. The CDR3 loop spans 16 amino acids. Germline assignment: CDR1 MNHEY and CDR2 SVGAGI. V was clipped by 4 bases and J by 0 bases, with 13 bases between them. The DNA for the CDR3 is TGTGCCAGCAGTTCCCCGCAGGGGATCTCCTACAATGAGCAGTTCTTC. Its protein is CASSSPQGISYNEQFF.

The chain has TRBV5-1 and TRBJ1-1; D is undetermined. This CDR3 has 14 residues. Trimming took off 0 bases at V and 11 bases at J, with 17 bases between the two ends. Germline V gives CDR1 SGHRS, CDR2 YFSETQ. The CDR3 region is CASSLELGKGYAFF. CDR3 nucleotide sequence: TGCGCCAGCAGCTTGGAACTCGGGAAAGGGTATGCTTTCTTT.

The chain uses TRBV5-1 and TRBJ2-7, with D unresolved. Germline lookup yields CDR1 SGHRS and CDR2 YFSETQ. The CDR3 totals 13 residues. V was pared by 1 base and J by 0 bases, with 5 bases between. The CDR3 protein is CASSLSSSYEQYF. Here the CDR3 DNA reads TGCGCCAGCAGCTTGTCCAGCTCCTACGAGCAGTACTTC.

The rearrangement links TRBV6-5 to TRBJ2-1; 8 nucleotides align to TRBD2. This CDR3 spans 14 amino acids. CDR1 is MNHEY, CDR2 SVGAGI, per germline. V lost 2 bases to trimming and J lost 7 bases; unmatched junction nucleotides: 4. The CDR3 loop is CASSYGLASNEQFF. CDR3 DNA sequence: TGTGCCAGCAGTTACGGACTAGCTTCAAATGAGCAGTTCTTC.

CDR3 residues: CASDRGRGEQYF. In nucleotides, the CDR3 is TGTGCCAGCGACAGGGGGCGCGGGGAGCAGTACTTC. This rearrangement joins TRBV6-1 to TRBJ2-7, with 10 bases that match TRBD1. The junction had 5 bases not matched to a gene; V was cut back by 8 bases and J by 7 bases. The CDR3 is 12 residues long. CDR1 is MNHNS, CDR2 SASEGT, per germline.

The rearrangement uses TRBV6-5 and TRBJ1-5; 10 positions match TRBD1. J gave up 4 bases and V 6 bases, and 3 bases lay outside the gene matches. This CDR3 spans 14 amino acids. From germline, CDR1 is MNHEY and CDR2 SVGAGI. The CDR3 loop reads CASSLDRGNQPQHF. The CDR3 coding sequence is TGTGCCAGCAGCCTGGACAGGGGGAATCAGCCCCAGCATTTT.

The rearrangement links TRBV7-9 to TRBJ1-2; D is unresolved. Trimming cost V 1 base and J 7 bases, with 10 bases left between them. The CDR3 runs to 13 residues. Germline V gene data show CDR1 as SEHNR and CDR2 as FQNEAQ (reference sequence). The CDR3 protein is CASSLVPEIGYTF. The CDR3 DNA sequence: TGTGCCAGCAGCTTAGTTCCAGAAATTGGCTACACCTTC.

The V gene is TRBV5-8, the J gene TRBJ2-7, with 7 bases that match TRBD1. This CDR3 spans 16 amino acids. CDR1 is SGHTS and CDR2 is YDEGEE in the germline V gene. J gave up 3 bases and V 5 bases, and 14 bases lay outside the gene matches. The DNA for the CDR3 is TGTGCCAGCAGGCACCCGTGGCAGGGGGATTTCTACGAGCAGTACTTC. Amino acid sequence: CASRHPWQGDFYEQYF. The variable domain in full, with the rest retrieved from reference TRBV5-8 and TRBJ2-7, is EAGVTQSPTHLIKTRGQQATLRCSPISGHTSVYWYQQALGLGLQFLLWYDEGEERNRGNFPPRFSGRQFPNYSSELNVNALELEDSALYLCASRHPWQGDFYEQYFGPGTRLTVT.

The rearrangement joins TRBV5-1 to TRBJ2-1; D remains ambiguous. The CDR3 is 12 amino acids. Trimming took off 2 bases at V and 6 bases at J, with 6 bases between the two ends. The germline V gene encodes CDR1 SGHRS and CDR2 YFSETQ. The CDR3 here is CASSFPGNEQFF. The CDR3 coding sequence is TGCGCCAGCAGCTTCCCGGGCAATGAGCAGTTCTTC.

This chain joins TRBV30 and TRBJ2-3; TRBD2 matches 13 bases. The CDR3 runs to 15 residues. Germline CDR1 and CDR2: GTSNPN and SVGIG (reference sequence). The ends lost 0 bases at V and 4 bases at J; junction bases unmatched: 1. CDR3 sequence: CAWSVLAGGPDTQYF. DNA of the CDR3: TGTGCCTGGAGTGTACTAGCGGGGGGGCCAGATACGCAGTATTTT.

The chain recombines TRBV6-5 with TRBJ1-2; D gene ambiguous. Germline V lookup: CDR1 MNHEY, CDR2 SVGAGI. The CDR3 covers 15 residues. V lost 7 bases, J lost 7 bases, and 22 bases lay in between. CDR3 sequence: CASTKDRVGIFGYTF. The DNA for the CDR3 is TGTGCCAGCACCAAAGATCGCGTGGGCATATTTGGCTACACCTTC.

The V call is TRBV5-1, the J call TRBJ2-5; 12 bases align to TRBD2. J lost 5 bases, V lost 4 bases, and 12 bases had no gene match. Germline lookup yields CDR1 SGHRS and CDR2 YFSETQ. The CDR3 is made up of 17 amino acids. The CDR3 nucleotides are TGCGCCAGCAGCCGGAGTCTAGCGGGAGGGCCTGGGGAGACCCAGTACTTC. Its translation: CASSRSLAGGPGETQYF.

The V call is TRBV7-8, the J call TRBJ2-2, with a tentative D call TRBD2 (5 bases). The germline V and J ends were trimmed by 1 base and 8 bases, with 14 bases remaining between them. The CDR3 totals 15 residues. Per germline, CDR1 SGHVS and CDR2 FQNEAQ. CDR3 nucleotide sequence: TGTGCCAGCAGCTTAGTTGGGTCCCCGGGAGGGGAGCTGTTTTTT. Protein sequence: CASSLVGSPGGELFF.

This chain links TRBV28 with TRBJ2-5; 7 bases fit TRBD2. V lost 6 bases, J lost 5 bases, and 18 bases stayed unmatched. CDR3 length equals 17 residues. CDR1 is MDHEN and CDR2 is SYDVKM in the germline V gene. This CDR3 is CASSTAAARGTGETQYF. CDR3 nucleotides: TGTGCCAGCAGCACCGCCGCGGCGCGGGGGACGGGCGAGACCCAGTACTTC. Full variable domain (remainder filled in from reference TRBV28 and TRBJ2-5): DVKVTQSSRYLVKRTGEKVFLECVQDMDHENMFWYRQDPGLGLRLIYFSYDVKMKEKGDIPEGYSVSREKKERFSLILESASTNQTSMYLCASSTAAARGTGETQYFGPGTRLLVL.

CDR3 protein: CASSGGLAEFYEQYF. DNA of the CDR3: TGTGCCAGCAGTGGGGGACTAGCGGAATTCTACGAGCAGTACTTC. The V and J genes are TRBV2 and TRBJ2-7, with 11 bases identical to TRBD2. V trimming: 4 bases; J trimming: 3 bases; junction bases outside the gene matches: 5. Germline V gives CDR1 SNHLY, CDR2 FYNNEI. The CDR3 totals 15 residues.

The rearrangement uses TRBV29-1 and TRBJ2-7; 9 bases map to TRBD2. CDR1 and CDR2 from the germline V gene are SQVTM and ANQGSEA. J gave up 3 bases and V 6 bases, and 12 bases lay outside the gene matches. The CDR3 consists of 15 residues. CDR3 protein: CSVGARLAGDYEQYF. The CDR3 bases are TGCAGCGTCGGGGCTCGGTTAGCGGGGGACTACGAGCAGTACTTC.

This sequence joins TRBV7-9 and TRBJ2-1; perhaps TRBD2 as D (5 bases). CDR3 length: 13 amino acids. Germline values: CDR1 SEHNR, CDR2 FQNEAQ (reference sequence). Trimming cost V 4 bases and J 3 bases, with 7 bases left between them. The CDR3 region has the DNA TGTGCCAGCAGCTCGAGCGGCTACAATGAGCAGTTCTTC. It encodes CASSSSGYNEQFF. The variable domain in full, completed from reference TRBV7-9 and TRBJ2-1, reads DTGVSQNPRHKITKRGQNVTFRCDPISEHNRLYWYRQTLGQGPEFLTYFQNEAQLEKSRLLSDRFSAERPKGSFSTLEIQRTEQGDSAMYLCASSSSGYNEQFFGPGTRLTVL.

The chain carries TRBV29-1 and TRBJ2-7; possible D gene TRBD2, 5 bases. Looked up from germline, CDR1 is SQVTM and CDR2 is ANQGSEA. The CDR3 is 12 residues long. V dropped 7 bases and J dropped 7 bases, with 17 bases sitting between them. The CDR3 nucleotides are TGCAGCGCCCATAAGGGCCGAGGGGAGCAGTACTTC. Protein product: CSAHKGRGEQYF.

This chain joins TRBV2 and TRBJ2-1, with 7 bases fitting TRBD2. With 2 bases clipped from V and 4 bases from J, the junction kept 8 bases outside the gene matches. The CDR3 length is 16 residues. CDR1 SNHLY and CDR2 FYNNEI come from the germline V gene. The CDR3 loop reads CASSELASGSYNEQFF. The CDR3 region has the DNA TGTGCCAGCAGTGAACTGGCTAGCGGCTCATACAATGAGCAGTTCTTC.

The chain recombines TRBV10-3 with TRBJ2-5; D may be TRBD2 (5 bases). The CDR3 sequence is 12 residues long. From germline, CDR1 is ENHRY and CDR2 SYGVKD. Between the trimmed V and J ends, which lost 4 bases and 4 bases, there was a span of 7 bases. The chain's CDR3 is CAISGGPETQYF. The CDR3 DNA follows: TGTGCCATCAGTGGCGGGCCAGAGACCCAGTACTTC.

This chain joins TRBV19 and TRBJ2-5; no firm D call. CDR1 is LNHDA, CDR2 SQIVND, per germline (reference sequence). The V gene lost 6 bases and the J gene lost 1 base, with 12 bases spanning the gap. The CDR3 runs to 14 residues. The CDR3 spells CASSLALVQETQYF. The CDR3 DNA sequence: TGTGCCAGTAGCCTCGCTCTAGTCCAAGAGACCCAGTACTTC.

The CDR3 protein is CASSSIRGSLNTGELFF. The DNA of the CDR3 is TGTGCCAGCAGCTCTATCAGGGGTAGCCTTAACACCGGGGAGCTGTTTTTT. The gene calls are TRBV7-9 and TRBJ2-2; tentative D call: TRBD1 (6 bases). CDR1 and CDR2 (germline): SEHNR, FQNEAQ (reference sequence). V was shortened by 4 bases and J by 2 bases, with 17 bases between the two germline ends. The CDR3 runs to 17 residues.

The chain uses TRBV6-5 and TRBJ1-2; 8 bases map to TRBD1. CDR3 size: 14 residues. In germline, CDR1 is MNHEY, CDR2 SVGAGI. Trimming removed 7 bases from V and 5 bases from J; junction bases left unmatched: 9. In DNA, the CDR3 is TGTGCCAGCAAACCGGACAGGGAAACTTATGGCTACACCTTC. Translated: CASKPDRETYGYTF.

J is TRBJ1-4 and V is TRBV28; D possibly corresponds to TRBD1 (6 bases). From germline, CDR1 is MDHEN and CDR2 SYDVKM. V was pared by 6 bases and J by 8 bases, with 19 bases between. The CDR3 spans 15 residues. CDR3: CASREGGPGREKLFF. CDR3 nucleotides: TGTGCCAGCAGAGAGGGGGGGCCCGGTAGAGAAAAACTGTTTTTT.